The 7 T cell receptor beta chains below come from one sample, sequenced in a study of cytomegalovirus exposure and HLA in healthy donors. The study ran its PCR with 60 Vbeta and 13 Jbeta primers. Some clones are missing from TCRdb's copy, which holds only in-frame ones; the method was immunoSEQ multiplex PCR. Altogether approximately 100,000 clones are present, more than 60% being singletons, with the ten largest covering about 8%. Sequenced material: PBMCs. These TCRs come from a human donor in good health.

The chain recombines TRBV10-3 with TRBJ2-7; possible D gene TRBD1, 5 bases. Germline lookup yields CDR1 ENHRY and CDR2 SYGVKD. The CDR3 is 14 amino acids. V was trimmed by 8 bases and J by 1 base, leaving 15 bases between them. CDR3 region: CAIATSGQSYEQYF. CDR3 in DNA: TGTGCCATCGCCACTTCTGGACAATCCTACGAGCAGTACTTC.

The table lists this clone with a few counts. The CDR3 region is CASSPRPQGWVEGFF. For the CDR3, the DNA is TGTGCCAGCAGCCCACGACCACAGGGGTGGGTGGAGGGTTTCTTT. The rearrangement uses TRBV9 and TRBJ1-1, with TRBD1 matching 7 bases. Germline lookup yields CDR1 SGDLS and CDR2 YYNGEE. There are 15 residues in the CDR3. The V gene end was trimmed by 4 bases and the J gene end by 13 bases; junction bases not matched to a gene: 19. Full variable domain (missing parts from reference TRBV9 and TRBJ1-1): DSGVTQTPKHLITATGQRVTLRCSPRSGDLSVYWYQQSLDQGLQFLIQYYNGEERAKGNILERFSAQQFPDLHSELNLSSLELGDSALYFCASSPRPQGWVEGFFGQGTRLTVV.

This clone has a handful of counts. This chain connects TRBV5-6 to TRBJ1-6, with TRBD1 matching over 7 bases. The V and J ends lost 4 bases and 9 bases, in that order; junction bases with no gene match: 16. Germline CDR1 SGHDT, CDR2 YYEEEE. The CDR3 is 17 amino acids. This chain's CDR3 is CASSDTHETGWSSPLHF. CDR3 nucleotides: TGTGCCAGCAGCGATACACACGAGACAGGGTGGAGTTCACCCCTCCACTTT.

This chain uses TRBV6-4 with TRBJ2-1; D not resolved. Trimming removed 0 bases at V and 4 bases at J, with 10 bases between. The CDR3 is 15 amino acids. Germline-derived CDR1 and CDR2 are MRHNA and SNTAGT. DNA for the CDR3: TGTGCCAGCAGTGACTCGTACAGACGATACAATGAGCAGTTCTTC. It codes for CASSDSYRRYNEQFF.

This chain joins TRBV18 and TRBJ2-2, with 13 nucleotides matching TRBD2. This CDR3 has 19 residues. Trimming cost V 3 bases and J 5 bases; bases outside gene matches: 12. Looked up from germline, CDR1 is KGHSH and CDR2 is LQKENI. CDR3 sequence reads: CASSPITGLAGDQTGELFF. DNA for the CDR3: TGTGCCAGCTCACCGATTACCGGACTAGCGGGAGACCAGACCGGGGAGCTGTTTTTT.

The genes are TRBV27 and TRBJ1-2, with 12 positions matching TRBD1. This CDR3 is 15 amino acids long. From germline, CDR1 is MNHEY and CDR2 SMNVEV (reference sequence). V was clipped by 2 bases and J by 7 bases; unmatched bases: 5. DNA for the CDR3: TGTGCCAGCAGTTTAGTGGGACAGGGGGCACGTGGCTACACCTTC. It specifies CASSLVGQGARGYTF.

The chain combines TRBV5-1 with TRBJ2-2, with 7 nucleotides matching TRBD2. Germline V gene sequence: CDR1 SGHRS, CDR2 YFSETQ. The J segment lost 2 bases and the V segment lost 6 bases, leaving 13 bases of the junction unmatched. The CDR3 loop spans 17 amino acids. The CDR3 loop reads CASTAPPGLQNTGELFF. The CDR3 nucleotides read TGCGCCAGCACCGCCCCACCGGGACTACAAAACACCGGGGAGCTGTTTTTT.